This T cell receptor beta chain was identified during a study of identifying expanded T cells in peripheral blood. Sequenced by immunoSEQ multiplex PCR; TCRdb stores in-frame clones only, minus some. The sample consists of about 85,000 clones, 89% of them appearing once. The CDR3 length is 14 residues. Trimming took 6 bases from V and 3 from J, leaving 15 bases between them. Germline CDR1 is MNHNY and CDR2 is SVGAGI (reference sequence). The chain links TRBV6-6 to TRBJ2-7; the D gene could be TRBD1 or TRBD2 (5 bases each). The sample consisted of blood. The origin of this receptor is a person between 18 and 75 years old in good health. The CDR3, as DNA: TGTGCCAGCAGCACCGGGACGATCCTCTACGAGCAGTACTTC. Protein product: CASSTGTILYEQYF.